Below are 13 T cell receptor beta chains sequenced from a single sample in a study of CD8 T cells in ankylosing spondylitis. TCRdb independently ran MiXCR on the 5' RACE reads; one entry per CDR3 protein. The table lists about 240,000 distinct CDR3 sequences, about 10% of them singletons. Sequences were obtained from blood, either unsorted or a sorted T cell fraction (not recorded which). These receptors were obtained from a male donor with ankylosing spondylitis or in good health (not recorded which).

This clonotype was observed at least ten times. The chain employs TRBV21-1 and TRBJ2-1; the table assigns TRBD1, which was not confirmed against the DNA. TRBV21-1 is marked as a pseudogene. This CDR3 region has 15 residues. The CDR3: CASSDRGRSYNEQFF. The DNA for the CDR3 is TGTGCCAGCAGCGACAGGGGGCGGTCCTACAATGAGCAGTTCTTC.

This clonotype was observed many times. This rearrangement joins TRBV4-1 to TRBJ2-5; D is ambiguous. V dropped 3 bases and J dropped 5 bases, with 4 bases sitting between them. There are 11 residues in the CDR3. The germline gives CDR1 MGHRA, CDR2 YSYEKL. Written as DNA, the CDR3 is TGCGCCAGCAGCCATCGGGAGACCCAGTACTTC. Protein product: CASSHRETQYF.

The chain is built from TRBV28 and TRBJ1-2, with 9 bases identical to TRBD1. This CDR3 has 14 amino acids. J gave up 7 bases and V 6 bases, and 9 bases lay outside the gene matches. Germline values: CDR1 MDHEN, CDR2 SYDVKM. CDR3 protein: CASSGQGISSGYTF. In DNA form, the CDR3 reads TGTGCCAGCAGCGGACAGGGGATATCCTCTGGCTACACCTTC.

This clonotype has ten or more counts. The chain combines TRBV10-3 with TRBJ2-5; maybe TRBD2 (6 bases). Trimming left V 0 bases short and J 2 bases short, with 7 bases between. The CDR3 is 14 amino acids. Germline CDR1 ENHRY, CDR2 SYGVKD. This chain's CDR3 is CAISESGLQETQYF. The DNA for the CDR3 is TGTGCCATCAGTGAGTCGGGACTGCAAGAGACCCAGTACTTC.

This clonotype was counted many times. The genes are TRBV12-3 or TRBV12-4 and TRBJ2-4; D is unresolved. The V gene lost 1 base and the J gene lost 0 bases, with 1 base spanning the gap. The CDR3 has 13 amino acids. Here the CDR3 DNA reads TGTGCCAGCAGTTTAGTAGCCAAAAACATTCAGTACTTC. Its protein product is CASSLVAKNIQYF.

The table lists this clonotype with many counts. The J gene is TRBJ2-7, the V gene TRBV20-1; TRBD2 agrees at 8 bases. The CDR3 contains 13 residues. V was clipped by 2 bases and J by 3 bases; unmatched bases: 3. In germline, CDR1 is DFQATT, CDR2 SNEGSKA (reference sequence). Here the CDR3 reads CSARLAGFYEQYF. Here the CDR3 DNA reads TGCAGTGCTAGACTAGCGGGTTTCTACGAGCAGTACTTC.

There are many counts of this clonotype. This chain links TRBV12-3 or TRBV12-4 with TRBJ2-1, with 8 bases lining up with TRBD2. With V trimmed by 7 bases and J by 9 bases, 11 bases remained unmatched. The CDR3 consists of 14 residues. CDR3 protein: CASNLGGLVGEQFF. The CDR3 nucleotides are TGTGCCAGCAACCTAGGGGGACTAGTAGGTGAGCAGTTCTTC.

This clonotype was seen repeatedly, ten times or more. The CDR3 DNA follows: TGCAGCGCCCTACGGGAGGCGAGCGGGGAGCTGTTTTTT. Translation gives CSALREASGELFF. The chain combines TRBV29-1 with TRBJ2-2; TRBD2 matches 7 bases. Trimming removed 7 bases from V and 7 bases from J; junction bases left unmatched: 9. Germline loops: CDR1 SQVTM, CDR2 ANQGSEA. The CDR3 extends over 13 amino acids.

This clonotype came up many times. The V gene is TRBV5-1, the J gene TRBJ2-5; D gene unclear. The CDR3 is made up of 13 amino acids. The germline V gene has CDR1 SGHRS and CDR2 YFSETQ. Between the trimmed V and J ends, which lost 0 bases and 2 bases, there was a span of 5 bases. In DNA, the CDR3 is TGCGCCAGCAGCTTGGAACCACAAGAGACCCAGTACTTC. Translation: CASSLEPQETQYF.

In this sample, this clonotype turned up many times. This chain links TRBV30 with TRBJ2-1; D is unclear. The V end was cut by 3 bases, the J end by 7 bases, with 16 bases between. The germline CDR1 and CDR2 sequences are GTSNPN and SVGIG (reference sequence). The CDR3 has 14 residues. Written as DNA, the CDR3 is TGTGCCTGGAGGGCCTCTGTTGCCGGAAATGAGCAGTTCTTC. Its translation: CAWRASVAGNEQFF.

This clonotype appeared a few times. The CDR3 is CASSQVPPFPVNLNEQYF. The CDR3 nucleotides are TGTGCCTCCAGCCAAGTCCCCCCGTTTCCGGTAAATCTGAACGAGCAGTACTTC. The chain carries TRBV3-1 and TRBJ2-7; D not resolved. CDR1 LGHDT and CDR2 YNNKEL come from the germline V gene (reference sequence). V was shortened by 11 bases and J by 5 bases, with 34 bases between the two germline ends. CDR3 length: 18 residues.

This clonotype was observed many times. The J gene is TRBJ2-1, the V gene TRBV20-1; D gene uncertain. Looked up from germline, CDR1 is DFQATT and CDR2 is SNEGSKA (reference sequence). The V gene lost 6 bases and the J gene lost 9 bases, with 12 bases spanning the gap. The CDR3 sequence is 11 residues long. The CDR3 DNA sequence: TGCAGTGCCACGCTAAATGGTGAGCAGTTCTTC. Protein product: CSATLNGEQFF.

The rearrangement joins TRBV10-3 to TRBJ2-2; maybe TRBD1 (6 bases). CDR3 length: 15 amino acids. V was shortened by 4 bases and J by 4 bases, with 13 bases between the two germline ends. The V gene's germline CDR1 is ENHRY and CDR2 SYGVKD. The CDR3 DNA reads as TGTGCCATCAGTGGAGGTCAGGGGCCCACCGGGGAGCTGTTTTTT. Its protein product is CAISGGQGPTGELFF.